The 31 T cell receptor beta chains in this list originate from one sample, sequenced in a study of control samples from healthy donors and cancer patients. Data came from immunoSEQ multiplex PCR; TCRdb stores just in-frame clones and leaves some out. The repertoire holds 90,000 to 95,000 clones, with 70% to 90% as singletons. The sequencing sample was made of blood. Receptors originate from a man aged 25-45 years in good health.

The chain couples TRBV28 to TRBJ2-7; D ambiguous. Trimming left V 8 bases short and J 0 bases short, with 8 bases between. Germline assignment: CDR1 MDHEN and CDR2 SYDVKM. There are 12 residues in the CDR3. The CDR3 DNA reads as TGTGCCAGCCTCGACACCTCCTACGAGCAGTACTTC. It is translated as CASLDTSYEQYF.

The rearrangement uses TRBV5-1 and TRBJ1-3, with 7 bases fitting TRBD1. V dropped 2 bases and J dropped 0; count of bases not matched to a gene: 2. The germline V gene encodes CDR1 SGHRS and CDR2 YFSETQ. The CDR3 runs 15 residues. The CDR3: CASSFGQASGNTIYF. The DNA of the CDR3 is TGCGCCAGCAGCTTCGGACAGGCCTCTGGAAACACCATATATTTT. The full variable domain, completed using reference TRBV5-1 and TRBJ1-3, is KAGVTQTPRYLIKTRGQQVTLSCSPISGHRSVSWYQQTPGQGLQFLFEYFSETQRNKGNFPGRFSGRQFSNSRSEMNVSTLELGDSALYLCASSFGQASGNTIYFGEGSWLTVV.

The chain has TRBV27 and TRBJ2-3, with 13 positions matching TRBD2. CDR1 MNHEY and CDR2 SMNVEV come from the germline V gene (reference sequence). This CDR3 has 16 amino acids. V was pared by 2 bases and J by 5 bases, with 4 bases of the junction left unmatched. The CDR3 sequence: CASSLARLAGGDTQYF. DNA for the CDR3: TGTGCCAGCAGTTTAGCCCGACTAGCGGGAGGAGATACGCAGTATTTT.

This chain joins TRBV6-4 and TRBJ2-2; D gene ambiguous. The CDR3 sequence is 12 residues long. Germline CDR1 reads MRHNA; CDR2 reads SNTAGT. The CDR3 DNA sequence: TGTGCGGCCGGTACGGACACCGGGGAGCTGTTTTTT. It is translated as CAAGTDTGELFF.

In its sample, this clone was seen a few times. The gene calls are TRBV28 and TRBJ1-1; D is unclear. Germline V gene lookup returns CDR1 MDHEN and CDR2 SYDVKM. The CDR3 is 12 amino acids. V was pared by 5 bases and J by 5 bases, with 9 bases between. CDR3 sequence reads: CASSLRKTEAFF. The CDR3 DNA follows: TGTGCCAGCAGTCTTCGGAAGACTGAAGCTTTCTTT.

The rearrangement joins TRBV5-1 to TRBJ1-6; D not resolved. Between the trimmed V and J ends, which lost 0 bases and 10 bases, there was a span of 5 bases. The CDR3 has 12 amino acids. CDR1 is SGHRS and CDR2 is YFSETQ in the germline V gene. The CDR3 loop is CASSLDGSPLHF. Written as DNA, the CDR3 is TGCGCCAGCAGCTTGGATGGGTCACCCCTCCACTTT.

The chain couples TRBV5-4 to TRBJ2-7, with TRBD1 identical over 7 bases. This CDR3 spans 16 amino acids. Losses at the gene ends were 4 bases for V and 0 bases for J; bases not matched to a gene: 10. Germline V lookup: CDR1 SGHNT, CDR2 YYREEE (reference sequence). CDR3 nucleotides: TGTGCCAGCAGCCCCCCCCCGGGGACAGTCTCCTACGAGCAGTACTTC. Translating gives CASSPPPGTVSYEQYF.

J is TRBJ2-5 and V is TRBV6-1, with 8 nucleotides matching TRBD1. CDR1 MNHNS and CDR2 SASEGT come from the germline V gene. The CDR3 is made up of 16 amino acids. V was clipped by 1 base and J by 3 bases; unmatched bases: 7. In nucleotides, the CDR3 is TGTGCCAGCAGTGAAGTTGTCAGGGGGCGAGAAGAGACCCAGTACTTC. It translates to CASSEVVRGREETQYF.

J is TRBJ2-3 and V is TRBV5-5; 7 nucleotides match TRBD1. V shed 2 bases and J 8 bases; nucleotides not matched to a gene: 11. Looked up from germline, CDR1 is SGHKS and CDR2 is YYEKEE (reference sequence). The CDR3 length is 15 residues. In DNA, the CDR3 is TGTGCCAGCAGCTTATGGGGACAGACCGACTCTACGCAGTATTTT. Its translation: CASSLWGQTDSTQYF.

This chain connects TRBV27 to TRBJ2-3; no definite D call. The CDR3 is made up of 13 amino acids. Germline assignment: CDR1 MNHEY and CDR2 SMNVEV (reference sequence). Trimming took off 3 bases at V and 6 bases at J, with 10 bases between the two ends. In DNA form, the CDR3 reads TGTGCCAGCAGTTTTCTGGCCGGGGATACGCAGTATTTT. This codes for CASSFLAGDTQYF.

The rearrangement uses TRBV7-7 and TRBJ1-2; the D is unclear. This CDR3 has 15 residues. Trimming pared 2 bases from V and 8 bases from J, leaving 18 bases between. The germline V gene encodes CDR1 SSHAT and CDR2 FNYEAQ (reference sequence). CDR3 bases: TGTGCCAGCAGCTTAAAAAACCCCGCTGGGCGAGGCTACACCTTC. Amino acid sequence: CASSLKNPAGRGYTF.

The J gene is TRBJ1-1, the V gene TRBV19; D unresolved. Germline V lookup: CDR1 LNHDA, CDR2 SQIVND (reference sequence). V lost 7 bases and J 8 bases, leaving 14 bases between the germline ends. This CDR3 is 12 amino acids long. CDR3 bases: TGTGCCAGTACTTCGAGGAGGCGGGAAGCTTTCTTT. This codes for CASTSRRREAFF.

J is TRBJ1-5 and V is TRBV4-1, with D possibly being TRBD1 (5 bases). The germline CDR1 and CDR2 sequences are MGHRA and YSYEKL. The CDR3 totals 13 residues. V was cut by 0 bases and J by 8 bases, with 8 bases left in between. This chain's CDR3 is CASSQDRGKPQHF. Written as DNA, the CDR3 is TGCGCCAGCAGCCAAGATCGGGGGAAGCCCCAGCATTTT.

V is TRBV7-3 and J is TRBJ1-2, with 9 bases lining up with TRBD1. After removal of 0 bases from V and 3 bases from J, the junction contained 2 bases not matched to a gene. Germline V gene sequence: CDR1 SGHTA, CDR2 FQGTGA. The CDR3 covers 15 residues. In DNA, the CDR3 is TGTGCCAGCAGCTTAACGGGACAGGGAGACTATGGCTACACCTTC. Protein sequence: CASSLTGQGDYGYTF.

Details on this clone: A much more abundant neighbour one base away suggests this may be a read error. V usage is TRBV2 and J usage is TRBJ1-4, with 7 bases that match TRBD1. Germline V lookup: CDR1 SNHLY, CDR2 FYNNEI. The CDR3 runs 15 residues. After removal of 5 bases from V and 4 bases from J, the junction contained 7 bases not matched to a gene. CDR3 residues: CASSQRGQINEKLFF. DNA for the CDR3: TGTGCCAGCAGTCAAAGGGGGCAGATTAATGAAAAACTGTTTTTT.

The chain joins TRBV2 to TRBJ2-2, with TRBD1 identical over 8 bases. The CDR3 length is 15 residues. Per the germline V gene, CDR1 is SNHLY and CDR2 is FYNNEI. V was pared by 4 bases and J by 5 bases, with 6 bases of the junction left unmatched. The CDR3 bases are TGTGCCAGCAGTGGGGCCAGGGGGCAAACCGGGGAGCTGTTTTTT. Amino acids: CASSGARGQTGELFF.

This chain uses TRBV30 with TRBJ2-1; D perhaps matches TRBD2 (5 bases). The CDR3 is 16 residues long. The germline CDR1 and CDR2 sequences are GTSNPN and SVGIG (reference sequence). The V end was cut by 0 bases, the J end by 7 bases, with 19 bases between. The CDR3 reads CAWSVQRAMGVNEQFF. DNA for the CDR3: TGTGCCTGGAGTGTACAGAGGGCGATGGGCGTGAATGAGCAGTTCTTC.

This sequence joins TRBV27 and TRBJ2-1, with 7 positions matching TRBD2. V trimming: 5 bases; J trimming: 7 bases; junction bases outside the gene matches: 5. CDR1 and CDR2 (germline): MNHEY, SMNVEV (reference sequence). This CDR3 contains 13 residues. CDR3: CASSALGGNEQFF. The CDR3 region has the DNA TGTGCCAGCAGTGCCCTCGGGGGGAATGAGCAGTTCTTC.

The gene calls are TRBV6-4 and TRBJ2-3, with 7 bases fitting TRBD1. Germline V gives CDR1 MRHNA, CDR2 SNTAGT. J gave up 2 bases and V 6 bases, and 8 bases lay outside the gene matches. The CDR3 spans 15 residues. CDR3: CASRPTGIDTDTQYF. CDR3 nucleotide sequence: TGTGCCAGCAGGCCGACAGGGATAGACACAGATACGCAGTATTTT.

The chain employs TRBV5-1 and TRBJ2-2; no clear D gene. V was clipped by 1 base and J by 6 bases, with 4 bases between them. CDR1 is SGHRS, CDR2 YFSETQ, per germline. The length of the CDR3 is 12 residues. CDR3 coding DNA: TGCGCCAGCAGCTTGACGGCCGGGGAGCTGTTTTTT. Translated: CASSLTAGELFF.

The CDR3 region is CASSDTAFGYTF. In nucleotides, the CDR3 is TGTGCCAGCAGTGACACAGCGTTTGGCTACACCTTC. The chain couples TRBV6-6 to TRBJ1-2; D unclear. Trimming stripped 5 bases from V and 7 bases from J, with 11 bases between. CDR1 is MNHNY and CDR2 is SVGAGI in the germline V gene (reference sequence). The length of the CDR3 is 12 residues.

This clone has only one observation. The V call is TRBV20-1, the J call TRBJ1-1, with a weak D call TRBD1 (5 bases). Germline CDR1 is DFQATT and CDR2 is SNEGSKA (reference sequence). The CDR3 is 11 residues long. The V end was cut by 8 bases, the J end by 4 bases, with 11 bases between. CDR3 region: CSPLDSTEAFF. CDR3 DNA: TGCAGTCCACTTGACAGCACTGAAGCTTTCTTT.

This clone was found once. The same CDR3 is also encoded by other DNA sequences in this sample. The chain joins TRBV5-1 to TRBJ2-7; no clear D gene. This CDR3 has 13 residues. The V end lost 0 bases, the J end lost 1 base, and 5 bases lay between the germline ends. Germline CDR1 reads SGHRS; CDR2 reads YFSETQ. The CDR3 loop is CASSLDGSYEQYF. The CDR3 DNA reads TGCGCCAGCAGCTTGGACGGGTCCTACGAGCAGTACTTC.

The rearrangement joins TRBV23-1 to TRBJ1-5; 7 bases match TRBD1. TRBV23-1 falls under the ORF class, with uncertain function. Unmatched junction bases numbered 13, after V lost 5 bases and J lost 3 bases. The CDR3 has 17 amino acids. This chain's CDR3 is CASSERDSSCSNQPQHF. In DNA, the CDR3 is TGCGCCAGCAGTGAGCGGGACAGCAGTTGTTCCAATCAGCCCCAGCATTTT.

There are a few counts of this clone. The genes are TRBV7-9 and TRBJ2-5; 13 bases map to TRBD2. V gave up 5 bases and J gave up 5 bases; unmatched junction bases: 5. The CDR3 sequence is 15 residues long. Germline V gene lookup returns CDR1 SEHNR and CDR2 FQNEAQ (reference sequence). CDR3 in amino acids: CASSRLAGGQETQYF. CDR3 in DNA: TGTGCCAGCAGCCGACTAGCGGGGGGTCAGGAGACCCAGTACTTC.

The chain carries TRBV7-3 and TRBJ2-5; D is unclear. V lost 5 bases to trimming and J lost 1 base, with 8 bases between them. The CDR3 is 13 residues long. Germline V CDR1 and CDR2: SGHTA, FQGTGA. The CDR3 sequence is CASSRDIQETQYF. CDR3 in DNA: TGTGCCAGCAGCCGCGACATCCAAGAGACCCAGTACTTC.

This chain uses TRBV28 with TRBJ1-1, with D unresolved. Germline V gene data show CDR1 as MDHEN and CDR2 as SYDVKM. The germline V and J ends were trimmed by 3 bases and 1 base, with 6 bases remaining between them. The CDR3 has 13 residues. In DNA, the CDR3 is TGTGCCAGCAGTTTGTTCAGGAACACTGAAGCTTTCTTT. Translating gives CASSLFRNTEAFF.

Here the CDR3 DNA reads TGTGCCGCGACCAGGGGAGGACACGAGCAGTACTTC. It is translated as CAATRGGHEQYF. V usage is TRBV28 and J usage is TRBJ2-7, with D perhaps given as TRBD1 or TRBD2 (6 bases each). This CDR3 contains 12 residues. V gave up 11 bases and J gave up 5 bases, with 16 bases separating them. Germline V CDR1 and CDR2: MDHEN, SYDVKM.

This clone has only a few counts. V gene TRBV28 combines with J gene TRBJ2-2; D is undetermined. The CDR3 totals 14 residues. The ends were cut back, 11 bases at V and 1 base at J, with 14 bases in the middle. Germline V lookup: CDR1 MDHEN, CDR2 SYDVKM. The CDR3 bases are TGTGCCGTGGACCCACGACTGAACACCGGGGAGCTGTTTTTT. The encoded protein is CAVDPRLNTGELFF.

The DNA of the CDR3 is TGTGCCAGCAGCTTCCGTACGAACACTGAAGCTTTCTTT. Amino acid sequence: CASSFRTNTEAFF. This chain joins TRBV5-6 and TRBJ1-1, with no clear D. Germline values: CDR1 SGHDT, CDR2 YYEEEE. Trimming pared 2 bases from V and 1 base from J, leaving 6 bases between. The CDR3 extends over 13 amino acids.

The chain recombines TRBV4-1 with TRBJ2-3, with 11 bases aligning to TRBD2. V shed 1 base and J 6 bases; nucleotides not matched to a gene: 3. This CDR3 has 15 residues. CDR1 is MGHRA, CDR2 YSYEKL, per germline. DNA for the CDR3: TGCGCCAGCAGCCAAGTGGCTAGCGGGGGGGATACGCAGTATTTT. Translation: CASSQVASGGDTQYF.